Given below is one T cell receptor beta chain in context. The record originates from a study of T cell responses to AZD1222 COVID-19 vaccine. Some clones are missing from TCRdb's copy, which holds only in-frame ones; the method was immunoSEQ multiplex PCR. The data hold under 100,000 clones, with around nine tenths observed a single time. The source material was peripheral blood, sampled on day 0 of AZD1222 vaccination. This sequence was found in an adult in good health.

The CDR3 sequence is CASSLRSGNTEAFF. DNA of the CDR3: TGTGCCAGCAGCTTACGGTCAGGGAACACTGAAGCTTTCTTT. This rearrangement joins TRBV7-2 to TRBJ1-1; D remains unclear. Trimming shortened V by 2 bases and J by 1 base, and 8 bases separated the two germline ends. In germline, CDR1 is SGHTA, CDR2 FQGNSA. The CDR3 has 14 residues.